Listed below are T cell receptor beta chains from one sample, sequenced in a study of Tregs in tolerant kidney transplant recipients. Repertoires were generated with immunoSEQ multiplex PCR, while TCRdb's copy carries only in-frame clones and drops some. The table has about 68,000 clones, 80% to 85% seen once; the top ten hold 4.5% to 5.5%. What was sequenced was CD4+ T cells from blood. These receptors originate from a human donor in good health. Each CDR3 is given with its conserved first and last residue. The D gene is left open where the match is weak. Only part of the rows carry a size: once, few, many, or a class if the clone is expanded.

cdr3_aa | cdr3_nt | d_call | j_call | v_call | clone_size
CASRLAGVNEQFF | TGTGCCAGTAGACTAGCGGGAGTCAATGAGCAGTTCTTC | TRBD2 | TRBJ2-1 | TRBV19 | NA
CASTPGVRNIQYF | TGTGCCAGTACCCCCGGAGTCCGGAACATTCAGTACTTC | NA | TRBJ2-4 | TRBV19 | NA
CASRGSGTLREQYF | TGTGCCAGCAGGGGGAGCGGGACCCTTAGGGAGCAGTACTTC | TRBD2 | TRBJ2-7 | TRBV6-5 | NA
CASSQGIGYTF | TGTGCCAGCAGCCAAGGGATCGGCTACACCTTC | NA | TRBJ1-2 | TRBV11-2 | NA
CASSLAVGAGELFF | TGTGCCAGCAGCTTAGCGGTTGGGGCCGGGGAGCTGTTTTTT | NA | TRBJ2-2 | TRBV7-2 | NA
CASSSTRWGVGYGYTF | TGTGCCAGCAGCTCGACCCGCTGGGGTGTCGGCTATGGCTACACCTTC | NA | TRBJ1-2 | TRBV5-6 | once
CASSSRTAQEAFF | TGTGCCAGCAGCTCTAGGACAGCCCAGGAAGCTTTCTTT | NA | TRBJ1-1 | TRBV9 | NA
CSVEIRGRDTQYF | TGCAGCGTTGAAATCCGGGGGCGGGATACGCAGTATTTT | NA | TRBJ2-3 | TRBV29-1 | few
CASSVEANYGYTF | TGTGCCAGCAGCGTAGAGGCCAACTATGGCTACACCTTC | NA | TRBJ1-2 | TRBV9 | once
CASSSRTGYGADTQYF | TGTGCCAGCAGTTCCAGGACAGGGTATGGTGCAGATACGCAGTATTTT | TRBD1 | TRBJ2-3 | TRBV28 | NA
CASSQEWRSIGITQETQYF | TGCGCCAGCAGCCAAGAATGGCGGTCGATAGGTATAACACAAGAGACCCAGTACTTC | NA | TRBJ2-5 | TRBV4-3 | few
CASSSLLGFSSYNEQFF | TGTGCCAGCAGCTCCCTACTAGGTTTTAGCTCCTACAATGAGCAGTTCTTC | NA | TRBJ2-1 | TRBV7-6 | NA
CAWDRSGELFF | TGTGCCTGGGACAGATCTGGGGAGCTGTTTTTT | NA | TRBJ2-2 | TRBV30 | once
CATTVSADPIDGYTF | TGTGCCACTACTGTCTCGGCAGACCCCATCGACGGCTACACCTTC | NA | TRBJ1-2 | TRBV19 | NA
CASSSGYGDIQYF | TGCGCCAGCAGCTCGGGGTACGGGGACATTCAGTACTTC | NA | TRBJ2-4 | TRBV5-1 | NA
CASSSQGVGNQPQHF | TGTGCCAGTAGTAGCCAGGGTGTTGGCAATCAGCCCCAGCATTTT | NA | TRBJ1-5 | TRBV19 | NA
CATSRDSLAGAGELFF | TGCGCCACCAGCAGGGATTCTCTAGCGGGAGCCGGGGAGCTGTTTTTT | TRBD2 | TRBJ2-2 | TRBV5-1 | NA
CASSYPGTSGRANTGELFF | TGTGCCAGCAGCTACCCCGGGACTAGCGGGAGGGCGAACACCGGGGAGCTGTTTTTT | NA | TRBJ2-2 | TRBV21-1 | few
CASSRDREWGSTQYF | TGTGCCAGTAGCAGGGACAGGGAGTGGGGTAGTACGCAGTATTTT | TRBD1 | TRBJ2-3 | TRBV19 | NA
CAWTPSGTSGRNHEQYF | TGTGCCTGGACTCCCTCCGGGACTAGCGGGAGAAATCACGAGCAGTACTTC | TRBD2 | TRBJ2-7 | TRBV30 | NA
CASLQGAGGNEQFF | TGTGCCAGCCTACAGGGGGCAGGGGGCAATGAGCAGTTCTTC | TRBD1 | TRBJ2-1 | TRBV18 | once
CASSLRQGMDGYTF | TGTGCCAGCAGCTTACGACAGGGAATGGATGGCTACACCTTC | TRBD1 | TRBJ1-2 | TRBV7-9 | NA
CASSLDPFSNQPQHF | TGCGCCAGCAGCTTGGATCCCTTTAGCAATCAGCCCCAGCATTTT | NA | TRBJ1-5 | TRBV5-1 | few
CASSLTSGHSYEQYF | TGCGCCAGCAGCTTGACTAGCGGGCACTCCTACGAGCAGTACTTC | TRBD2 | TRBJ2-7 | TRBV5-1 | NA
CASSFRGDEAFF | TGTGCCAGCAGCTTCCGGGGTGATGAAGCTTTCTTT | NA | TRBJ1-1 | TRBV7-9 | NA
CASSPDRGQWKGYTF | TGCGCCAGCAGCCCCGACAGGGGGCAATGGAAAGGCTACACCTTC | TRBD1 | TRBJ1-2 | TRBV5-1 | NA